A selection of T cell receptor beta chains follows, all from one sample in a study of blood T cells in healthy people across ages. TCRdb reanalysed the 5' RACE reads using MiXCR and keeps one entry per CDR3 protein. Among 850,000 to 1,300,000 distinct CDR3 sequences, 45% were seen once, and the ten largest hold around 18%. Sequencing used blood. The receptor set was obtained from an older woman in good health. Both conserved end residues are part of each CDR3. Fields, in order: V gene, D gene, clone size, J gene, CDR3 DNA, CDR3 protein. The D gene is left open where the match is weak. For some rows the clone size is stated as once, few or many, or as a class when expanded; others skip it.

V: TRBV30; D: TRBD1; size: NA; J: TRBJ2-5; DNA: TGTGCCTGGAGCAAGGGGGCAAAGACCCAGTACTTC; CDR3: CAWSKGAKTQYF
V: TRBV7-9; D: NA; size: few; J: TRBJ2-7; DNA: TGTGCCAGCAGCTTCCTCGGAGGGGCTAGCAAGCGTCAGCAGTACTTC; CDR3: CASSFLGGASKRQQYF
V: TRBV5-1; D: TRBD2; size: few; J: TRBJ2-7; DNA: TGCGCCAGCAGCCTAAGGACTAGCGGGAGAAACGAGCAGTACTTC; CDR3: CASSLRTSGRNEQYF
V: TRBV7-9; D: NA; size: NA; J: TRBJ2-3; DNA: TGTGCCAGCAGCTTAATCGGACGCGGGGACCAGGATACGCAGTATTTT; CDR3: CASSLIGRGDQDTQYF
V: TRBV27; D: NA; size: NA; J: TRBJ2-5; DNA: TGTGCCAGCAGAGGGGTTGAGCAGTACTTC; CDR3: CASRGVEQYF
V: TRBV20-1; D: NA; size: few; J: TRBJ2-3; DNA: TGCAGTGCTAGAACCGGGAGCCCCACAGATACGCAGTATTTT; CDR3: CSARTGSPTDTQYF
V: TRBV5-6; D: NA; size: NA; J: TRBJ2-3; DNA: TGTGCCAGCAGCGTAAACGGGGCGGGTAAGCCGGTTGGCACAGATACGCAGTATTTT; CDR3: CASSVNGAGKPVGTDTQYF
V: TRBV11-2; D: NA; size: NA; J: TRBJ2-7; DNA: TGTGCCAGCAGCTTTGTGGGAGCGCTTAGTTACGAGCAGTACTTC; CDR3: CASSFVGALSYEQYF
V: TRBV6-5; D: TRBD1; size: NA; J: TRBJ2-3; DNA: TGTGCCAGCAGCCGGGACAGGAGGACGCAGTATTTT; CDR3: CASSRDRRTQYF
V: TRBV2; D: TRBD2; size: NA; J: TRBJ2-3; DNA: TGTACCAGCAAGCGTGGGACTAGCGGGCCAGATACGCAGTATTTT; CDR3: CTSKRGTSGPDTQYF
V: TRBV6-6; D: NA; size: NA; J: TRBJ2-7; DNA: TGTGCCAGCAGTTATAATTTACGGGGCTACGAGCAGTACTTC; CDR3: CASSYNLRGYEQYF
V: TRBV21-1; D: NA; size: once; J: TRBJ2-1; DNA: TGTGCCAGCAGCGCTGGACAGGCCTACTACAATGAGCAGTTCTTC; CDR3: CASSAGQAYYNEQFF
V: TRBV6-5; D: TRBD1; size: NA; J: TRBJ1-1; DNA: TGTGCCACCTCACAGGGGATCGGGTTAAGGAACACTGAAGCTTTCTTT; CDR3: CATSQGIGLRNTEAFF
V: TRBV21-1; D: NA; size: NA; J: TRBJ1-5; DNA: TGTGCCAGCAGCCGAAGGCAGGACAGGGGCAATTATAGCAATCAGCCCCAGCATTTT; CDR3: CASSRRQDRGNYSNQPQHF
V: TRBV6-5; D: NA; size: few; J: TRBJ2-5; DNA: TGTGCCAGCAGTGTGAGGGTAGCAGGGTACAATGAGCAGTACTTC; CDR3: CASSVRVAGYNEQYF
V: TRBV6-2/TRBV6-3; D: NA; size: few; J: TRBJ1-2; DNA: TGTGCCAGCAGTTCGAGCAGGGTTGATGGCTACACCTTC; CDR3: CASSSSRVDGYTF
V: TRBV28; D: NA; size: NA; J: TRBJ2-5; DNA: TGTGCCAGCAGTCTCTGGGAAAGTAACCAAGAGACCCAGTACTTC; CDR3: CASSLWESNQETQYF
V: TRBV4-2; D: NA; size: few; J: TRBJ2-1; DNA: TGTGCCAGCAGCAAAGGGGGACTACTCAATGAGCAGTTCTTC; CDR3: CASSKGGLLNEQFF
V: TRBV3-1; D: TRBD2; size: few; J: TRBJ2-1; DNA: TGTGCCAGCAGCCCGGGACTAGCGGCCAGCTCCTACAATGAGCAGTTCTTC; CDR3: CASSPGLAASSYNEQFF
V: TRBV7-3; D: TRBD2; size: NA; J: TRBJ2-3; DNA: TGTGCCAGCAGCTTAAAGCGGGACCGCACAGATACGCAGTATTTT; CDR3: CASSLKRDRTDTQYF
V: TRBV28; D: NA; size: NA; J: TRBJ2-7; DNA: TGTGCCAGCAGCACTAACGACTTATCCTACGAGCAGTACTTC; CDR3: CASSTNDLSYEQYF
V: TRBV18; D: NA; size: NA; J: TRBJ2-3; DNA: TGTGCCAGCTCACCACCAGGGAACCCCAGGGATACGCAGTATTTT; CDR3: CASSPPGNPRDTQYF
V: TRBV12-3/TRBV12-4; D: NA; size: NA; J: TRBJ1-1; DNA: TGTGCCAGCAGTTTATGGACTGGTGAGGCAGCTTTCTTT; CDR3: CASSLWTGEAAFF
V: TRBV13; D: NA; size: NA; J: TRBJ2-7; DNA: TGTGCCAGCACCCTTTCCCGGGGATCCTACGAGCAGTACTTC; CDR3: CASTLSRGSYEQYF
V: TRBV2; D: TRBD2; size: NA; J: TRBJ2-7; DNA: TGTGCCAGCATTACTAGCGGGTTGTCCTACGAGCAGTACTTC; CDR3: CASITSGLSYEQYF
V: TRBV19; D: NA; size: NA; J: TRBJ1-2; DNA: TGTGCCAGTAACCCCCCTGGGGCAGCGGGCCATGGCTACACCTTC; CDR3: CASNPPGAAGHGYTF
V: TRBV10-3; D: TRBD2; size: NA; J: TRBJ2-3; DNA: TGTGCCATCACGCCAGCGGGAGGGGGCACAGATACGCAGTATTTT; CDR3: CAITPAGGGTDTQYF
V: TRBV6-2/TRBV6-3; D: TRBD1; size: few; J: TRBJ2-5; DNA: TGTGCCAGCACGGGACAGGGGGTTAAGACCCAGTACTTC; CDR3: CASTGQGVKTQYF
V: TRBV6-5; D: NA; size: NA; J: TRBJ1-1; DNA: TGTGCCAGCAGTAGAGGGCAGAACGATGAAGCTTTCTTT; CDR3: CASSRGQNDEAFF
V: TRBV12-3/TRBV12-4; D: TRBD2; size: NA; J: TRBJ2-1; DNA: TGTGCCAGCATGATAAGAGCGGGAGACTACAATGAGCAGTTCTTC; CDR3: CASMIRAGDYNEQFF
V: TRBV4-1; D: NA; size: NA; J: TRBJ2-3; DNA: TGCGCCAGCAGCCCCCGACTCGTAGGCGCAGATACGCAGTATTTT; CDR3: CASSPRLVGADTQYF